Sequencing of this T cell receptor (beta chain) was carried out in a study of OX40 agonist ivuxolimab in advanced cancers. TCRdb's copy holds only in-frame clones and misses some; the assay was immunoSEQ multiplex PCR. The sample lists tens of thousands of clones; 81% were seen once. Autoimmune disease history or systemic immunosuppression led to patients being barred. This specimen consisted of CD4+ or CD8+ T cells sorted from blood, obtained in a trial of the OX40 agonist ivuxolimab. The receptor was derived from an adult with an advanced solid tumor such as melanoma, head and neck, liver or kidney cancer.

The CDR3 sequence is CASSPGTSGREETQYF. The CDR3 DNA is TGTGCCAGCAGCCCAGGGACTAGCGGGAGAGAAGAGACCCAGTACTTC. J is TRBJ2-5 and V is TRBV2, with TRBD2 identical over 14 bases. Germline CDR1 SNHLY, CDR2 FYNNEI. This CDR3 spans 16 amino acids. The J segment lost 3 bases and the V segment lost 6 bases, leaving 6 bases of the junction unmatched.